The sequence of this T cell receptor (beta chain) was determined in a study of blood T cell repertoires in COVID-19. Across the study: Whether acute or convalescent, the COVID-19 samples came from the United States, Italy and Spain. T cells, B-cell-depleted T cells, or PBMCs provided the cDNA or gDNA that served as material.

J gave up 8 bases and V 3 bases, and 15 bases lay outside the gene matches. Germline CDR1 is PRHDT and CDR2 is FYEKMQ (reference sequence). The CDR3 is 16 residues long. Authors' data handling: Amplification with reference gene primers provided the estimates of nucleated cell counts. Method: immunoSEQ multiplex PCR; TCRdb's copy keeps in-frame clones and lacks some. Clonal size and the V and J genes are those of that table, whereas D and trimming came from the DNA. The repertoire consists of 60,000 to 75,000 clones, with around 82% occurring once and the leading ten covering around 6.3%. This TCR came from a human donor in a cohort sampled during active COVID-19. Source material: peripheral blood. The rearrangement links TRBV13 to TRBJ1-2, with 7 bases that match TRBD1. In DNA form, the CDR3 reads TGTGCCAGCAGCTTTAGAGACAGGGTTTTTTCGGGCGGCTACACCTTC. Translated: CASSFRDRVFSGGYTF.